The text below deals with one T cell receptor (beta chain). This sample was taken from a study of blood T cell repertoires in COVID-19. Study-wide context: Collection of acute and convalescent COVID-19 samples took place in the United States, Italy and Spain. Sources were T cells, B-cell-depleted T cells, or PBMCs; the material itself was cDNA or gDNA.

Authors' data handling: Using reference gene primer amplification, nucleated cell counts were estimated. Libraries were prepared by immunoSEQ multiplex PCR; TCRdb keeps only in-frame clonotypes and omits some of them. That table furnishes V, J and clone size, whereas the DNA furnished D and trimming. The table has about 20,000 clones, 70% to 80% seen once. J gave up 2 bases and V 9 bases, and 7 bases lay outside the gene matches. The CDR3 is made up of 13 amino acids. CDR1 is SGHTS, CDR2 YDEGEE, per germline. This receptor was taken from an elderly man with acute or convalescent COVID-19. The sequenced sample was peripheral blood. The J gene is TRBJ1-2, the V gene TRBV5-8; 7 positions agree with TRBD1. The DNA of the CDR3 is TGTGCCACACGAACGACAGGGAACTATGGCTACACCTTC. Protein sequence: CATRTTGNYGYTF.